This passage covers 30 T cell receptor beta chains from one sample sequenced in a study of neurological immune-mediated disorders. TCRdb re-called the 5' RACE reads with MiXCR, one entry per CDR3 protein. The sample has 55,000 to 65,000 distinct CDR3 sequences; around 10% are singletons. Indicated time point: longitudinal time-point 1 (baseline). What was sequenced was PBMCs. These receptors were obtained from a male donor with HTLV-1-associated myelopathy (HAM/TSP).

Only a few counts were recorded for this clonotype. V gene TRBV28 combines with J gene TRBJ2-2; no clear D. V was shortened by 2 bases and J by 0 bases, with 7 bases between the two germline ends. The CDR3 has 15 residues. Germline V gene data show CDR1 as MDHEN and CDR2 as SYDVKM. CDR3 nucleotides: TGTGCCAGCAGTTTACATACAGCGAACACCGGGGAGCTGTTTTTT. Its translation is CASSLHTANTGELFF.

In this sample, this clonotype turned up many times. CDR3 nucleotide sequence: TGCGCCAGCAGCTTGGATCCAGGACAGGGTGGCGGTTCACCCCTCCACTTT. It encodes CASSLDPGQGGGSPLHF. The rearrangement links TRBV5-1 to TRBJ1-6; 8 bases map to TRBD1. The junction had 11 bases not matched to a gene; V was cut back by 0 bases and J by 9 bases. The germline gives CDR1 SGHRS, CDR2 YFSETQ. The CDR3 runs 17 residues.

This clonotype was detected a few times. The rearrangement joins TRBV4-2 to TRBJ1-5, with D perhaps matching TRBD1 (5 bases). The germline V and J ends were trimmed by 0 bases and 4 bases, with 10 bases remaining between them. Germline V lookup: CDR1 LGHNA, CDR2 YNFKEQ. CDR3 length equals 15 residues. CDR3 DNA: TGTGCCAGCAGCCAAGATTTTGGGGCAAATCAGCCCCAGCATTTT. Translated: CASSQDFGANQPQHF.

CDR3 sequence (DNA): TGTGCCAGCGGTCTATCGTGGGGGCCATCAGATACGCAGTATTTT. Residues: CASGLSWGPSDTQYF. The chain employs TRBV7-2 and TRBJ2-3, with D maybe TRBD1 (6 bases). The germline gives CDR1 SGHTA, CDR2 FQGNSA. V lost 8 bases to trimming and J lost 4 bases, with 19 bases between them. This CDR3 is built from 15 residues.

This clonotype was counted at least ten times. The chain carries TRBV5-1 and TRBJ1-2; no definite D call. V was trimmed by 4 bases and J by 5 bases, leaving 15 bases between them. The CDR3 spans 14 residues. Per germline, CDR1 SGHRS and CDR2 YFSETQ. CDR3 bases: TGCGCCAGCAGCCAATCAGGTGGGAGTTATGGCTACACCTTC. Amino acids: CASSQSGGSYGYTF.

This clonotype was found many times. The V gene is TRBV12-3 or TRBV12-4, the J gene TRBJ2-2; D ambiguous. This CDR3 region has 13 residues. V shed 2 bases and J shed 4 bases, with 5 bases lying between them. The CDR3 bases are TGTGCCAGCAGTTTACAGAGCACCGGGGAGCTGTTTTTT. Translation: CASSLQSTGELFF.

This clonotype was observed at least ten times. The chain has TRBV19 and TRBJ2-5; D is unclear. V was pared by 3 bases and J by 6 bases, with 8 bases between. The CDR3 runs 12 residues. Per the germline V gene, CDR1 is LNHDA and CDR2 is SQIVND (reference sequence). DNA of the CDR3: TGTGCCAGTAGTATGGTTGGCAAGACCCAGTACTTC. Translated, it gives CASSMVGKTQYF.

This clonotype is classed as medium-sized (0.01 to 0.1%). The genes are TRBV12-3 or TRBV12-4 and TRBJ2-3; 7 bases are a match to TRBD2. The CDR3 covers 14 residues. J was trimmed by 3 bases and V by 7 bases; bases with no gene match: 7. This CDR3 is CASTRDYETDTQYF. DNA of the CDR3: TGTGCCAGCACACGGGACTACGAGACAGATACGCAGTATTTT.

The DNA of the CDR3 is TGTGCCAGCAGTTACTCGCCTGTGAACACTGAAGCTTTCTTT. It specifies CASSYSPVNTEAFF. The chain couples TRBV6-5 to TRBJ1-1; no clear D. The V and J ends lost 0 bases and 0 bases respectively, with 5 bases between them. This CDR3 has 14 residues. Germline CDR1 and CDR2: MNHEY and SVGAGI.

This clonotype showed up many times. The chain joins TRBV7-6 to TRBJ2-3; 11 bases align to TRBD2. This CDR3 region has 15 residues. Germline V gives CDR1 SGHVS, CDR2 FNYEAQ. V shed 5 bases, J shed 1 base, and the junction held 2 bases outside the gene matches. This CDR3 is CASSQLAGGTDTQYF. In DNA form, the CDR3 reads TGTGCCAGCAGCCAACTAGCGGGGGGCACAGATACGCAGTATTTT.

There are many counts of this clonotype. The CDR3 loop is CASSAGGTNYGYTF. The CDR3, as DNA: TGCGCCAGCAGCGCAGGGGGAACTAACTATGGCTACACCTTC. This chain connects TRBV5-1 to TRBJ1-2; 7 bases are a match to TRBD1. CDR1 is SGHRS, CDR2 YFSETQ, per germline. Unmatched junction bases numbered 3, after V lost 4 bases and J lost 0 bases. The CDR3 has 14 amino acids. Using reference TRBV5-1 and TRBJ1-2 for the parts outside the CDR3, the full variable domain is KAGVTQTPRYLIKTRGQQVTLSCSPISGHRSVSWYQQTPGQGLQFLFEYFSETQRNKGNFPGRFSGRQFSNSRSEMNVSTLELGDSALYLCASSAGGTNYGYTFGSGTRLTVV.

This clonotype was counted at least ten times. The chain has TRBV20-1 and TRBJ1-2; D is perhaps TRBD1 (5 bases). V was pared by 2 bases and J by 3 bases, with 13 bases between. Germline loops: CDR1 DFQATT, CDR2 SNEGSKA (reference sequence). This CDR3 region has 14 residues. CDR3 region: CSARPLAGYYGYTF. CDR3 nucleotides: TGCAGTGCTAGACCGTTGGCAGGGTACTATGGCTACACCTTC.

This clonotype was detected ten times or more. The chain joins TRBV7-8 to TRBJ1-1; D not certain. Per germline, CDR1 SGHVS and CDR2 FQNEAQ. Trimming took 5 bases from V and 3 from J, leaving 10 bases between them. This CDR3 spans 13 amino acids. The CDR3 bases are TGTGCCAGCAGCACGGGTGTGGACACTGAAGCTTTCTTT. As protein: CASSTGVDTEAFF.

This clonotype was seen at least ten times. The gene calls are TRBV11-3 and TRBJ2-5; 9 nucleotides line up with TRBD2. Germline V gives CDR1 SGHNT, CDR2 YENEEA. The CDR3 contains 15 residues. V shed 5 bases, J shed 3 bases, and the junction held 7 bases outside the gene matches. CDR3 sequence: CASSLGGLAEETQYF. The DNA for the CDR3 is TGTGCCAGCAGCCTGGGGGGACTAGCAGAAGAGACCCAGTACTTC.

This clonotype was seen repeatedly, ten times or more. The rearrangement joins TRBV7-9 to TRBJ1-4, with D possibly being TRBD1 (5 bases). The V and J ends lost 5 bases and 8 bases respectively, with 18 bases between them. The germline V gene has CDR1 SEHNR and CDR2 FQNEAQ (reference sequence). The CDR3 totals 15 residues. The DNA for the CDR3 is TGTGCCAGCAGCAAGGGGCGGGGGAACGGGGAAAAACTGTTTTTT. Translating gives CASSKGRGNGEKLFF. Combining the CDR3 with reference TRBV7-9 and TRBJ1-4 gives the whole variable domain DTGVSQNPRHKITKRGQNVTFRCDPISEHNRLYWYRQTLGQGPEFLTYFQNEAQLEKSRLLSDRFSAERPKGSFSTLEIQRTEQGDSAMYLCASSKGRGNGEKLFFGSGTQLSVL.

The gene calls are TRBV6-5 and TRBJ1-1; 9 bases match TRBD1. CDR3 length: 15 residues. The V gene end was trimmed by 6 bases and the J gene end by 3 bases; junction bases not matched to a gene: 8. Germline CDR1 reads MNHEY; CDR2 reads SVGAGI. CDR3 in amino acids: CASRPGQGVYTEAFF. The CDR3 DNA reads as TGTGCCAGCAGACCGGGACAGGGAGTGTACACTGAAGCTTTCTTT.

This clonotype was seen ten or more times. The V and J genes are TRBV6-2 or TRBV6-3 and TRBJ1-2, with no clear D. The germline V and J ends were trimmed by 6 bases and 0 bases, with 20 bases remaining between them. Germline V gene lookup returns CDR1 MNHEY and CDR2 SVGEGT. The CDR3 has 17 amino acids. CDR3 loop: CASSLLRVLPANYGYTF. CDR3 DNA: TGTGCCAGCAGCCTGCTGAGAGTTTTGCCAGCTAACTATGGCTACACCTTC.

This clonotype appeared many times. The V gene is TRBV20-1, the J gene TRBJ2-1; 11 bases fit TRBD2. The J segment lost 8 bases and the V segment lost 3 bases, leaving 6 bases of the junction unmatched. CDR1 is DFQATT, CDR2 SNEGSKA, per germline (reference sequence). The CDR3 sequence is 14 residues long. Written as DNA, the CDR3 is TGCAGTGCTAGTTCACTAGCGGGGGTAGATGAGCAGTTCTTC. It encodes CSASSLAGVDEQFF.

This clonotype was detected ten times or more. J is TRBJ2-3 and V is TRBV5-8; a possible D gene is TRBD2 (6 bases). Germline CDR1 is SGHTS and CDR2 is YDEGEE. Trimming left V 4 bases short and J 3 bases short, with 24 bases between. This CDR3 region has 18 residues. The CDR3 is CASSPWGVGRDETDTQYF. The CDR3 nucleotides read TGTGCCAGCAGCCCCTGGGGGGTGGGCAGAGACGAAACAGATACGCAGTATTTT.

This clonotype came up many times. This sequence joins TRBV21-1 and TRBJ2-3; the D call of TRBD1 is as the table states it, not checked on the DNA. TRBV21-1 is assigned pseudogene status. The CDR3 extends over 11 amino acids. CDR3 coding DNA: TGTGCCAGCCCAAGGGGGGGTACGCAGTATTTT. This gives the protein CASPRGGTQYF.

The table lists this clonotype with many counts. This sequence joins TRBV5-1 and TRBJ2-1; TRBD1 or TRBD2 may be the D gene (5 bases each). CDR3 length equals 14 residues. Germline CDR1 reads SGHRS; CDR2 reads YFSETQ. V lost 6 bases, J lost 0 bases, and 10 bases lay in between. The CDR3 spells CASTWGSSYNEQFF. Written as DNA, the CDR3 is TGCGCCAGCACTTGGGGGAGCTCCTACAATGAGCAGTTCTTC. The whole variable domain, filled in from reference TRBV5-1 and TRBJ2-1, reads KAGVTQTPRYLIKTRGQQVTLSCSPISGHRSVSWYQQTPGQGLQFLFEYFSETQRNKGNFPGRFSGRQFSNSRSEMNVSTLELGDSALYLCASTWGSSYNEQFFGPGTRLTVL.

At least ten counts were recorded for this clonotype. V usage is TRBV18 and J usage is TRBJ2-7, with D possibly TRBD2 on 5 matching bases. V lost 3 bases and J lost 7, with 22 bases in between. There are 16 residues in the CDR3. Germline-derived CDR1 and CDR2 are KGHSH and LQKENI. The CDR3 here is CASSPGVLKDRREQYF. CDR3 bases: TGTGCCAGCTCACCCGGGGTCCTTAAGGACCGCCGGGAGCAGTACTTC.

This clonotype was seen many times. The chain has TRBV7-8 and TRBJ1-5; D gene unclear. Trimming shortened V by 0 bases and J by 4 bases, and 10 bases separated the two germline ends. This CDR3 contains 15 residues. CDR1 is SGHVS, CDR2 FQNEAQ, per germline. CDR3 DNA sequence: TGTGCCAGCAGCTTAGCCGGCGGAGCAAATCAGCCCCAGCATTTT. It encodes CASSLAGGANQPQHF. Based on the CDR3 plus reference TRBV7-8 and TRBJ1-5, the full variable domain is GAGVSQSPRYKVAKRGQDVALRCDPISGHVSLFWYQQALGQGPEFLTYFQNEAQLDKSGLPSDRFFAERPEGSVSTLKIQRTQQEDSAVYLCASSLAGGANQPQHFGDGTRLSIL.

This clonotype was seen only a few times. The chain has TRBV7-2 and TRBJ1-2, with D possibly being TRBD1 (5 bases). Germline CDR1 SGHTA, CDR2 FQGNSA. V was cut by 5 bases and J by 8 bases, with 18 bases left in between. The CDR3 consists of 14 residues. The CDR3 DNA is TGTGCCAGCAGCCTCCCCGGGGGGTCTTCGGGCTACACCTTC. Translation: CASSLPGGSSGYTF. The full variable domain, in which reference TRBV7-2 and TRBJ1-2 provide the parts outside the CDR3, is GAGVSQSPSNKVTEKGKDVELRCDPISGHTALYWYRQSLGQGLEFLIYFQGNSAPDKSGLPSDRFSAERTGGSVSTLTIQRTQQEDSAVYLCASSLPGGSSGYTFGSGTRLTVV.

V usage is TRBV20-1 and J usage is TRBJ1-5; no definite D call. Trimming shortened V by 3 bases and J by 10 bases, and 7 bases separated the two germline ends. The germline V gene encodes CDR1 DFQATT and CDR2 SNEGSKA (reference sequence). This CDR3 comprises 10 residues. Here the CDR3 reads CSASGHPQHF. Written as DNA, the CDR3 is TGCAGTGCTAGCGGCCACCCCCAGCATTTT.

This clonotype was seen at least ten times. The gene calls are TRBV24-1 and TRBJ1-2; TRBD1 aligns across 8 bases. CDR3 size: 13 residues. With 7 bases clipped from V and 7 bases from J, the junction kept 7 bases outside the gene matches. Looked up from germline, CDR1 is KGHDR and CDR2 is SFDVKD. CDR3 DNA sequence: TGTGCCACCAGCCCGGACAGGGCCGGTGGCTACACCTTC. Its translation: CATSPDRAGGYTF.

This clonotype has ten or more counts. V and J are TRBV20-1 and TRBJ1-2; unclear D gene. This CDR3 is built from 14 residues. V lost 5 bases, J lost 1 base, and 14 bases lay in between. Germline V lookup: CDR1 DFQATT, CDR2 SNEGSKA (reference sequence). This chain's CDR3 is CSAYQVALNYGYTF. CDR3 coding DNA: TGCAGTGCTTACCAGGTAGCTCTTAACTATGGCTACACCTTC.

This clonotype was seen many times. The chain recombines TRBV19 with TRBJ1-5; no firm D call. V lost 10 bases and J 6 bases, leaving 22 bases between the germline ends. This CDR3 is built from 15 residues. Germline CDR1 is LNHDA and CDR2 is SQIVND (reference sequence). Here the CDR3 DNA reads TGTGCCACCTGCGATAAGGGTTGGTATACTCAGCCCCAGCATTTT. Translating it yields CATCDKGWYTQPQHF.

The DNA for the CDR3 is TGTGCCAGCAGCTACAGGTCTGGGGCCAACGTCCTGACTTTC. Encoded protein: CASSYRSGANVLTF. The V gene is TRBV3-1, the J gene TRBJ2-6, with D possibly being TRBD1 (5 bases). This CDR3 is built from 14 residues. V was cut by 5 bases and J by 1 base, with 6 bases left in between. Germline CDR1 and CDR2: LGHDT and YNNKEL (reference sequence).

On this clonotype itself: This could be a read error, since a much larger clone is one nucleotide away. The gene calls are TRBV20-1 and TRBJ2-3; D gene ambiguous. The CDR3 contains 14 residues. Germline V lookup: CDR1 DFQATT, CDR2 SNEGSKA (reference sequence). The CDR3 reads CIASMPPLTDTQYF. The CDR3 DNA follows: TGCATTGCTAGTATGCCACCACTCACAGATACGCAGTATTTT.